The text below deals with one T cell receptor beta chain. Its specificity is unknown. This specimen comes from a study of vaccination effects on CD4 cells after COVID-19. Study details: After the second dose, samples were taken at median day 72. Regarding the study as a whole: Marked clonal contraction was seen in infection- and vaccine-induced clones late after vaccination.

CDR1 MGHDK and CDR2 SYGVNS come from the germline V gene. This CDR3 is built from 14 residues. The trim removed 10 bases at V and 8 bases at J, leaving 14 bases unmatched. Sequencing used immunoSEQ multiplex PCR; TCRdb keeps in-frame clones, though not all of them. The sample lists around 33,000 clones, approximately 60% occurring once. Prior to sequencing, the ViraFEST assay stimulated PBMC with viral peptide pools, which expanded the antigen-specific CD4+ T cells. CD4+ T cell isolation took place after 10 days of culture. The participants, recipients of two vaccine doses, got either BNT162b2 or mRNA-1273. Wells each received around 2 million PBMC, cultured with approximately 9 IU/ml IL-2 and roughly 9.8 ug/ml peptides.

The sequencing here drew on CD4+ T cells from PBMCs cultured with SARS-CoV-2 spike peptides, taken after COVID-19 vaccination. This receptor was obtained from a human donor who received a COVID-19 vaccine. This chain joins TRBV25-1 and TRBJ1-2, with 9 bases fitting TRBD1. The CDR3 is CATGRPGQGGGYTF. CDR3 DNA: TGTGCCACCGGGAGACCGGGACAGGGAGGCGGCTACACCTTC.